This is a list of T cell receptor beta chains from one sample in a study of T cell repertoires in cytomegalovirus infection. In TCRdb, the reads were re-called with MiXCR into one record per CDR3 protein. The sample lists fewer than 200,000 distinct CDR3 sequences; approximately 15% were seen once. Source material: PBMCs. These receptors were collected from a human donor in good health (CMV status not recorded). Some clones in this sample may be carry-over from other donors' samples. The CDR3 runs from the conserved cysteine through the conserved F or W.

v_gene: TRBV20-1; CDR3aa: CSASRSSENTEAFF
v_gene: TRBV25-1; CDR3aa: CASSAYQRGSGANVLTF
v_gene: TRBV28; CDR3aa: CASSPSGRTGELFF
v_gene: TRBV27; CDR3aa: CASSFRRGQGGEKLFF
v_gene: TRBV2; CDR3aa: CASSERDRATNEKLFF
v_gene: TRBV7-9; CDR3aa: CASAGTSGQETQYF
v_gene: TRBV7-7; CDR3aa: CASSFNGGELFF
v_gene: TRBV27; CDR3aa: CASSLFPTGELFF
v_gene: TRBV4-1; CDR3aa: CASSPYETEPGANVLTF
v_gene: TRBV19; CDR3aa: CASSHRDRYEQYF
v_gene: TRBV12-3/TRBV12-4; CDR3aa: CASRIRDGGEKLFF
v_gene: TRBV7-9; CDR3aa: CASSPSSTDTQYF
v_gene: TRBV19; CDR3aa: CASSQGGFGPETQYF
v_gene: TRBV27; CDR3aa: CASSFRDRGRGEQYF
v_gene: TRBV6-2/TRBV6-3; CDR3aa: CASSSQSPTQYF
v_gene: TRBV7-2; CDR3aa: CASSPTLSGTGWYEQYF
v_gene: TRBV7-2; CDR3aa: CASSLGGLQNTEAFF
v_gene: TRBV14; CDR3aa: CASSQEWAYNEQFF
v_gene: TRBV7-2; CDR3aa: CASSLDGQPDQPQHF
v_gene: TRBV4-1; CDR3aa: CASSPRTPGGYEQYF
v_gene: TRBV7-2; CDR3aa: CASSLGRTGSYEQYF
v_gene: TRBV10-2; CDR3aa: CATSRGTPQETQYF
v_gene: TRBV28; CDR3aa: CASSLSPGAGDTEAFF
v_gene: TRBV14; CDR3aa: CASSQPGVANIQYF
v_gene: TRBV4-1; CDR3aa: CASSPKLAGDYNEQFF
v_gene: TRBV11-2; CDR3aa: CASSFPQGIRAKNIQYF
v_gene: TRBV28; CDR3aa: CASSLAGSPDTQYF
v_gene: TRBV29-1; CDR3aa: CSAGTDTDTQYF
v_gene: TRBV7-9; CDR3aa: CAFTTQETQYF
v_gene: TRBV10-3; CDR3aa: CAISLDQRNGYTF
v_gene: TRBV10-3; CDR3aa: CAISPGQGSEGNQPQHF
v_gene: TRBV6-2/TRBV6-3; CDR3aa: CASRKGKVTIQPQHF
v_gene: TRBV6-6; CDR3aa: CVSSVSSGGAWNEQFF
v_gene: TRBV28; CDR3aa: CASVTGLAGSNEQFF
v_gene: TRBV11-2; CDR3aa: CASSSPRGEKNYGYTF
v_gene: TRBV5-5; CDR3aa: CASSRGPRVSGGEQFF
v_gene: TRBV7-3; CDR3aa: CASSLRDKGGYTF
v_gene: TRBV14; CDR3aa: CASSHWSTGQVFYEQYF
v_gene: TRBV20-1; CDR3aa: CSARPGTAYNSPLHF
v_gene: TRBV29-1; CDR3aa: CSVVLGRGLNEQFF
v_gene: TRBV29-1; CDR3aa: CSVELSGANVLTF
v_gene: TRBV2; CDR3aa: CASRLRSGVDYEQYF
v_gene: TRBV2; CDR3aa: CASSERQGTEAFF
v_gene: TRBV29-1; CDR3aa: CSVEGLTGDTEAFF
v_gene: TRBV28; CDR3aa: CASSPPRGTTTYNEQFF
v_gene: TRBV7-9; CDR3aa: CASSFNPARARETQYF
v_gene: TRBV7-8; CDR3aa: CASSLGLGGNIQYF
v_gene: TRBV15; CDR3aa: CATSRGGGTYEQFF
v_gene: TRBV29-1; CDR3aa: CSGGEHSEAFF
v_gene: TRBV11-2; CDR3aa: CASSSDIGYTF
v_gene: TRBV28; CDR3aa: CASNPSGSSYNEQFF
v_gene: TRBV5-4; CDR3aa: CASSSPRGDTEAFF
v_gene: TRBV6-1; CDR3aa: CASSGRREGADEQYF
v_gene: TRBV20-1; CDR3aa: CSAATGPLSYEQYF